One and the same sample provided the 23 T cell receptor beta chains below, sequenced in a study of early T cells in non-severe SARS-CoV-2 infection. TCRdb ran MiXCR on the 5' RACE reads and lists one entry per CDR3 protein. The table records about 99,000 distinct CDR3 sequences, roughly 15% of them present only once. The sequenced material came from whole blood. The origin of the receptors is an adult who was a healthcare worker with PCR-confirmed SARS-CoV-2 infection or an uninfected control (not recorded which).

V and J are TRBV6-5 and TRBJ2-5; TRBD1 matches at 8 bases. After removal of 7 bases from V and 4 bases from J, the junction contained 11 bases not matched to a gene. The CDR3 is 15 residues long. Germline CDR1 and CDR2: MNHEY and SVGAGI. The CDR3: CASTPFRGRRETQYF. Written as DNA, the CDR3 is TGTGCCAGCACTCCCTTCAGGGGGCGGAGAGAGACCCAGTACTTC.

This clonotype showed up many times. This chain joins TRBV2 and TRBJ1-2, with D possibly matching TRBD1 (5 bases). CDR1 and CDR2 from the germline V gene are SNHLY and FYNNEI. The CDR3 is 14 residues long. The V gene lost 8 bases and the J gene lost 3 bases, with 16 bases spanning the gap. The CDR3 reads CASGEDNSHYGYTF. The CDR3 DNA is TGTGCCAGCGGGGAGGACAACTCCCACTATGGCTACACCTTC. The variable domain in full, completed from reference TRBV2 and TRBJ1-2, reads EPEVTQTPSHQVTQMGQEVILRCVPISNHLYFYWYRQILGQKVEFLVSFYNNEISEKSEIFDDQFSVERPDGSNFTLKIRSTKLEDSAMYFCASGEDNSHYGYTFGSGTRLTVV.

The J gene is TRBJ1-1, the V gene TRBV7-9, with 7 positions matching TRBD1. Germline V gives CDR1 SEHNR, CDR2 FQNEAQ (reference sequence). This CDR3 region has 15 residues. J was trimmed by 4 bases and V by 5 bases; bases with no gene match: 10. Written as DNA, the CDR3 is TGTGCCAGCAGCCTGGCCGGGACAGTGCTCACTGAAGCTTTCTTT. Translating it yields CASSLAGTVLTEAFF.

CDR3 DNA sequence: TGTGCCAGTGTGGGACTAGCGAGGGACACCGGGGAGCTGTTTTTT. Protein: CASVGLARDTGELFF. V gene TRBV19 combines with J gene TRBJ2-2, with 10 bases fitting TRBD2. Per germline, CDR1 LNHDA and CDR2 SQIVND (reference sequence). The CDR3 length is 15 residues. V was clipped by 8 bases and J by 3 bases; unmatched bases: 6.

This clonotype was counted between two and nine times. The chain joins TRBV28 to TRBJ2-1, with 9 nucleotides matching TRBD2. V gave up 3 bases and J gave up 7 bases; unmatched junction bases: 10. CDR1 MDHEN and CDR2 SYDVKM come from the germline V gene. There are 16 residues in the CDR3. This CDR3 is CASSFLKGLAKNEQFF. The CDR3 region has the DNA TGTGCCAGCAGTTTCCTTAAGGGACTAGCAAAGAATGAGCAGTTCTTC.

This clonotype has a handful of counts. Compared with germline, one end of the junction differs, possibly owing to a read error. The chain links TRBV6-2 or TRBV6-3 to TRBJ2-5; a possible D gene is TRBD2 (6 bases). There are 18 residues in the CDR3. Germline-derived CDR1 and CDR2 are MNHEY and SVGEGT. This CDR3 is CASSYESAGLSYQETQYF. The CDR3 DNA reads as TGTGCCAGTAGTTACGAGAGTGCGGGACTCTCGTACCAAGAGACCCAGTACTTC.

The chain employs TRBV20-1 and TRBJ2-7; D is perhaps TRBD1 (5 bases). CDR3 length: 16 residues. Trimming took 3 bases from V and 2 from J, leaving 20 bases between them. CDR1 is DFQATT and CDR2 is SNEGSKA in the germline V gene (reference sequence). CDR3 residues: CSARSELEGHPYEQYF. The CDR3 nucleotides are TGCAGTGCTAGGTCAGAACTGGAAGGACACCCCTACGAGCAGTACTTC.

The rearrangement uses TRBV5-1 and TRBJ2-2, with TRBD2 matching 15 bases. CDR1 is SGHRS, CDR2 YFSETQ, per germline. V lost 7 bases, J lost 0 bases, and 10 bases stayed unmatched. This CDR3 has 19 amino acids. Written as DNA, the CDR3 is TGCGCCAGCTCCGGGAGGGGACTAGCGGGAGGAACGAACACCGGGGAGCTGTTTTTT. It is translated as CASSGRGLAGGTNTGELFF.

The table lists this clonotype with a few counts. The chain links TRBV18 to TRBJ2-5, with D perhaps matching TRBD2 (5 bases). CDR1 and CDR2 from the germline V gene are KGHSH and LQKENI. The germline V and J ends were trimmed by 4 bases and 3 bases, with 12 bases remaining between them. CDR3 length: 14 residues. CDR3 DNA: TGTGCCAGCTCACGACTAACGGCAGAAGAGACCCAGTACTTC. Translating it yields CASSRLTAEETQYF.

In its sample, this clonotype was seen many times. The genes are TRBV15 and TRBJ2-1; 7 positions match TRBD2. Unmatched junction bases numbered 9, after V lost 5 bases and J lost 5 bases. Germline CDR1 is LNHNV and CDR2 is YYDKDF (reference sequence). This CDR3 has 15 residues. CDR3 loop: CATSVPGLTDNEQFF. The CDR3 DNA sequence: TGTGCCACCAGCGTACCGGGACTAACGGACAATGAGCAGTTCTTC. The variable domain in full, with the rest retrieved from reference TRBV15 and TRBJ2-1, is DAMVIQNPRYQVTQFGKPVTLSCSQTLNHNVMYWYQQKSSQAPKLLFHYYDKDFNNEADTPDNFQSRRPNTSFCFLDIRSPGLGDTAMYLCATSVPGLTDNEQFFGPGTRLTVL.

This clonotype has just a few counts. The rearrangement joins TRBV11-2 to TRBJ1-2, with 7 bases matching TRBD1. CDR1 and CDR2 from the germline V gene are SGHAT and FQNNGV. V lost 1 base to trimming and J lost 4 bases; unmatched junction nucleotides: 9. The CDR3 runs 16 residues. CDR3 protein: CASSLVVQGRTYGYTF. The CDR3 DNA is TGTGCCAGCAGCTTAGTGGTACAGGGGAGGACCTATGGCTACACCTTC.

This rearrangement joins TRBV7-9 to TRBJ2-1; D gene uncertain. The length of the CDR3 is 16 residues. Looked up from germline, CDR1 is SEHNR and CDR2 is FQNEAQ (reference sequence). Trimming took off 5 bases at V and 4 bases at J, with 18 bases between the two ends. As DNA, the CDR3 is TGTGCCAGCAGCCCGCAAACGGGCCAGGTGTACAATGAGCAGTTCTTC. This sequence encodes CASSPQTGQVYNEQFF.

V usage is TRBV12-3 or TRBV12-4 and J usage is TRBJ2-2; 8 positions agree with TRBD2. The V and J ends lost 7 bases and 3 bases, in that order; junction bases with no gene match: 7. The CDR3 covers 15 residues. The CDR3 bases are TGTGCCAGCATCCGGGGGGGCGCGTACACCGGGGAGCTGTTTTTT. Translated, it gives CASIRGGAYTGELFF.

V is TRBV20-1 and J is TRBJ2-3; no reliable D call. The CDR3 covers 12 residues. Trimming removed 6 bases at V and 7 bases at J, with 14 bases between. Germline V gene sequence: CDR1 DFQATT, CDR2 SNEGSKA (reference sequence). For the CDR3, the DNA is TGCAGTGCCCCTAGGCGCCCCAATACGCAGTATTTT. Translating it yields CSAPRRPNTQYF.

This chain uses TRBV27 with TRBJ1-5; the D gene is possibly TRBD1 (5 bases). The V gene lost 6 bases and the J gene lost 5 bases, with 14 bases spanning the gap. CDR3 length: 14 residues. The germline V gene encodes CDR1 MNHEY and CDR2 SMNVEV (reference sequence). CDR3 residues: CASSLPGLDQPQHF. The DNA for the CDR3 is TGTGCCAGCAGCCTCCCGGGACTCGATCAGCCCCAGCATTTT.

Concerning this clonotype itself: It is likely a read error, because the conserved phenylalanine at the end of the CDR3 is missing. The chain has TRBV6-2 or TRBV6-3 and TRBJ2-1, with TRBD2 matching over 13 bases. V shed 6 bases, J shed 4 bases, and the junction held 3 bases outside the gene matches. Germline V lookup: CDR1 MNHEY, CDR2 SVGEGT. The CDR3 loop spans 15 amino acids. The CDR3 spells CASSWTSGRYNEQFL. The CDR3 DNA sequence: TGTGCCAGCAGCTGGACTAGCGGGAGATACAATGAGCAGTTCCTC.

Only a few counts were recorded for this clonotype. The rearrangement uses TRBV5-4 and TRBJ2-1, with D possibly being TRBD2 (7 bases). This CDR3 is built from 18 residues. Germline V gene lookup returns CDR1 SGHNT and CDR2 YYREEE (reference sequence). Trimming cost V 0 bases and J 1 base, with 17 bases left between them. The CDR3 DNA sequence: TGTGCCAGCAGCTTGGTCTCTGGGGGGGCAGGGTCCTACAATGAGCAGTTCTTC. Translation gives CASSLVSGGAGSYNEQFF.

This clonotype appeared a few times. The chain recombines TRBV4-3 with TRBJ1-4, with D perhaps matching TRBD1 (6 bases). V was pared by 4 bases and J by 8 bases, with 14 bases between. The CDR3 consists of 14 residues. Germline CDR1 LGHNA, CDR2 YSLEER. CDR3 protein: CASSLADRPEKLFF. The CDR3 DNA reads TGCGCCAGCAGCCTGGCCGACAGGCCGGAAAAACTGTTTTTT.

This clonotype was picked up a small number of times. The chain recombines TRBV11-2 with TRBJ2-3; TRBD1 agrees at 7 bases. The CDR3 sequence is 15 residues long. Germline V lookup: CDR1 SGHAT, CDR2 FQNNGV. Losses at the gene ends were 1 base for V and 2 bases for J; bases not matched to a gene: 3. CDR3 in amino acids: CASSLVTGVTDTQYF. The CDR3, as DNA: TGTGCCAGCAGCTTAGTTACAGGGGTCACAGATACGCAGTATTTT.

A few counts support this clonotype. The chain has TRBV2 and TRBJ1-2; unclear D gene. The ends were cut back, 2 bases at V and 8 bases at J, with 12 bases in the middle. In germline, CDR1 is SNHLY, CDR2 FYNNEI. The CDR3 consists of 13 residues. As DNA, the CDR3 is TGTGCCAGCAGTGAAAGCACGGGTCGGGGCTACACCTTC. Translation gives CASSESTGRGYTF.

This clonotype was counted between two and nine times. V and J are TRBV30 and TRBJ1-2, with 7 bases identical to TRBD1. Per the germline V gene, CDR1 is GTSNPN and CDR2 is SVGIG (reference sequence). The CDR3 consists of 12 residues. Trimming at V came to 8 bases and at J to 2 bases, leaving 5 bases not matched to a gene. The CDR3 bases are TGTGCCGGTCCGACAGGGAACTATGGCTACACCTTC. It translates to CAGPTGNYGYTF.

This clonotype has more than one count but fewer than ten. This chain uses TRBV7-9 with TRBJ2-7, with D hard to call. Germline CDR1 reads SEHNR; CDR2 reads FQNEAQ (reference sequence). Trimming cost V 1 base and J 3 bases, with 10 bases left between them. The CDR3 is made up of 14 amino acids. CDR3 loop: CASSLGYQLYEQYF. DNA for the CDR3: TGTGCCAGCAGCTTAGGGTACCAGCTCTACGAGCAGTACTTC.

A few counts support this clonotype. The chain carries TRBV5-1 and TRBJ2-7; D is uncertain. The V gene lost 4 bases and the J gene lost 1 base, with 12 bases spanning the gap. CDR3 size: 14 residues. Germline loops: CDR1 SGHRS, CDR2 YFSETQ. The chain's CDR3 is CASSPRPSSYEQYF. The CDR3 DNA sequence: TGCGCCAGCAGCCCGAGGCCGTCTTCCTACGAGCAGTACTTC. The variable domain in full, completed from reference TRBV5-1 and TRBJ2-7, reads KAGVTQTPRYLIKTRGQQVTLSCSPISGHRSVSWYQQTPGQGLQFLFEYFSETQRNKGNFPGRFSGRQFSNSRSEMNVSTLELGDSALYLCASSPRPSSYEQYFGPGTRLTVT.